These 25 T cell receptor beta chains came from one sample sequenced in a study of spatial heterogeneity in lung cancer. No antigens are known for them. Time point: sample taken at primary tumor resection. Study results and caveats: It was found that expanded intratumoral alpha and beta TCR counts tracked tumor mutation counts.

TCRdb reanalysed the 5' RACE reads using MiXCR and keeps one entry per CDR3 protein. The table records 9,000 to 13,000 distinct CDR3 sequences, around 10% of them present only once. The source material was lung tumor tissue, sampled at surgery. The receptors originated from a male donor with early-stage non-small cell lung cancer.

The table lists this clonotype with a few counts. This beta chain is off target for a library built for alpha chains, so its abundance means little. The chain joins TRBV20-1 to TRBJ2-7; D is perhaps TRBD2 (6 bases). Trimming left V 7 bases short and J 0 bases short, with 13 bases between. The CDR3 sequence is 13 residues long. CDR1 is DFQATT and CDR2 is SNEGSKA in the germline V gene (reference sequence). In DNA, the CDR3 is TGCAGTGTCGGGGGAGGCGGCTCCTACGAGCAGTACTTC. Protein sequence: CSVGGGGSYEQYF.

The sample holds many counts of this clonotype. A library prepared for alpha chains yielded this beta chain as an off-target read; its size is of little meaning. This sequence joins TRBV5-4 and TRBJ1-1; a possible D gene is TRBD1 (5 bases). Germline V CDR1 and CDR2: SGHNT, YYREEE (reference sequence). V shed 1 base and J shed 0 bases, with 13 bases lying between them. The CDR3 spans 16 residues. CDR3 region: CASSLSAGGVNTEAFF. The CDR3, as DNA: TGTGCCAGCAGCTTGTCTGCGGGAGGGGTGAACACTGAAGCTTTCTTT.

This clonotype was seen ten or more times. As an off-target read in a library built for alpha chains, this beta chain has a frequency of little significance. This sequence joins TRBV3-1 and TRBJ1-6, with no clear D. In germline, CDR1 is LGHDT, CDR2 YNNKEL (reference sequence). V lost 1 base and J 9 bases, leaving 13 bases between the germline ends. The CDR3 covers 15 residues. The CDR3 DNA reads as TGTGCCAGCAGCCAAGTGTCCGGGATCGGTTCACCCCTCCACTTT. It codes for CASSQVSGIGSPLHF.

This clonotype was found many times. This beta chain represents an off-target read in a library built for alpha chains; its size is of limited meaning. The chain links TRBV11-2 to TRBJ1-1; D is perhaps TRBD1 (6 bases). The CDR3 spans 14 residues. Germline loops: CDR1 SGHAT, CDR2 FQNNGV. V was pared by 4 bases and J by 11 bases, with 20 bases between. The CDR3 bases are TGTGCCAGCAGCTACCTCAGACAGGCCCAGGAGGCTTTCTTT. Its translation is CASSYLRQAQEAFF. The full variable domain, in which reference TRBV11-2 and TRBJ1-1 provide the parts outside the CDR3, is EAGVAQSPRYKIIEKRQSVAFWCNPISGHATLYWYQQILGQGPKLLIQFQNNGVVDDSQLPKDRFSAERLKGVDSTLKIQPAKLEDSAVYLCASSYLRQAQEAFFGQGTRLTVV.

This clonotype is categorized as medium-sized. This beta chain represents an off-target read in a library built for alpha chains; its size is of limited meaning. The genes are TRBV20-1 and TRBJ2-7; the D gene is possibly TRBD2 (6 bases). The CDR3 length is 14 residues. Trimming took off 5 bases at V and 0 bases at J, with 14 bases between the two ends. Germline V CDR1 and CDR2: DFQATT, SNEGSKA (reference sequence). The CDR3 region has the DNA TGCAGTGCTGGATTGGGGGGAAGCTCCTACGAGCAGTACTTC. This gives the protein CSAGLGGSSYEQYF.

To note about this clonotype: An end of the junction differs from the germline gene, which may be a read error. With the library built for alpha chains, this beta chain is off target and its frequency is not meaningful. The chain has TRBV7-6 and TRBJ2-7, with a tentative D call TRBD1 (5 bases). The CDR3 spans 12 residues. From germline, CDR1 is SGHVS and CDR2 FNYEAQ. The CDR3 region is CASSLGGGRAHF. CDR3 sequence (DNA): TGTGCCAGCAGCTTAGGAGGCGGCAGGGCGCACTTC.

The sample holds many counts of this clonotype. Because the library targeted alpha chains, this beta chain is an off-target read whose size means little. The chain is built from TRBV12-3 or TRBV12-4 and TRBJ1-2; 8 positions agree with TRBD1. The CDR3 totals 16 residues. Unmatched junction bases numbered 10, after V lost 7 bases and J lost 0 bases. CDR3 sequence (DNA): TGTGCCAGCACTAGAGGACAGGGTTTCGCTAACTATGGCTACACCTTC. Translating gives CASTRGQGFANYGYTF.

The sample holds many counts of this clonotype. In a library made to pick up alpha chains, this beta chain is a stray read with a size that means little. The V call is TRBV29-1, the J call TRBJ2-1; 8 nucleotides agree with TRBD2. Looked up from germline, CDR1 is SQVTM and CDR2 is ANQGSEA. V trimming: 3 bases; J trimming: 4 bases; junction bases outside the gene matches: 8. CDR3 length: 15 residues. The CDR3, as DNA: TGCAGCGTTGAGGGGGGGATAGCGGGATACAATGAGCAGTTCTTC. It is translated as CSVEGGIAGYNEQFF.

There are many counts of this clonotype. With the library built for alpha chains, this beta chain is off target and its frequency is not meaningful. The rearrangement uses TRBV24-1 and TRBJ2-1, with 8 bases fitting TRBD1. The CDR3 totals 15 residues. Per the germline V gene, CDR1 is KGHDR and CDR2 is SFDVKD. Trimming at V came to 4 bases and at J to 7 bases, leaving 8 bases not matched to a gene. The CDR3 sequence is CATSDPGQGGNEQFF. The CDR3 DNA sequence: TGTGCCACCAGTGACCCTGGACAGGGTGGGAATGAGCAGTTCTTC.

In this sample, this clonotype turned up many times. This beta chain represents an off-target read in a library built for alpha chains; its size is of limited meaning. Here the CDR3 DNA reads TGTGCCAGCAGCTCCAATAGCGGGAGAAATGGAAATGAGCAGTTCTTC. Translated, it gives CASSSNSGRNGNEQFF. V gene TRBV7-2 combines with J gene TRBJ2-1; 9 bases map to TRBD2. In germline, CDR1 is SGHTA, CDR2 FQGNSA. The CDR3 has 16 amino acids. The V gene end was trimmed by 4 bases and the J gene end by 7 bases; junction bases not matched to a gene: 11. Full variable domain (outside the CDR3, taken from reference TRBV7-2 and TRBJ2-1): GAGVSQSPSNKVTEKGKDVELRCDPISGHTALYWYRQSLGQGLEFLIYFQGNSAPDKSGLPSDRFSAERTGGSVSTLTIQRTQQEDSAVYLCASSSNSGRNGNEQFFGPGTRLTVL.

Ten or more counts support this clonotype. With the library built for alpha chains, this beta chain is off target and its frequency is not meaningful. The J gene is TRBJ2-3, the V gene TRBV20-1; TRBD2 might be the D (6 bases). CDR3 size: 14 residues. The V end was cut by 4 bases, the J end by 7 bases, with 18 bases between. CDR1 and CDR2 from the germline V gene are DFQATT and SNEGSKA (reference sequence). This CDR3 is CSATSGTGPNTQYF. As DNA, the CDR3 is TGCAGTGCTACTTCCGGGACTGGACCCAATACGCAGTATTTT.

The sample holds many counts of this clonotype. With the library built for alpha chains, this beta chain is off target and its frequency is not meaningful. V is TRBV20-1 and J is TRBJ1-6; no firm D call. This CDR3 has 15 residues. V dropped 6 bases and J dropped 0 bases, with 12 bases sitting between them. Germline V gene data show CDR1 as DFQATT and CDR2 as SNEGSKA (reference sequence). CDR3 region: CSASRESSYNSPLHF. The DNA of the CDR3 is TGCAGTGCCTCGAGGGAAAGCTCCTATAATTCACCCCTCCACTTT.

This clonotype was observed many times. Within a library made for alpha chains, this beta chain is off target, and its count is uninformative. The gene calls are TRBV5-1 and TRBJ2-3; D remains ambiguous. The V gene lost 4 bases and the J gene lost 8 bases, with 11 bases spanning the gap. Germline V lookup: CDR1 SGHRS, CDR2 YFSETQ. The length of the CDR3 is 12 residues. The CDR3 DNA reads as TGCGCCAGCAGCAGCCCTCGAAGTACGCAGTATTTT. It specifies CASSSPRSTQYF.

This clonotype was recorded many times. Being off target in a library aimed at alpha chains, this beta chain has a size of little meaning. This sequence joins TRBV30 and TRBJ2-5; D gene uncertain. The CDR3 runs 12 residues. The V end lost 4 bases, the J end lost 5 bases, and 11 bases lay between the germline ends. Per germline, CDR1 GTSNPN and CDR2 SVGIG (reference sequence). This CDR3 is CAWTLVSETQYF. The DNA for the CDR3 is TGTGCCTGGACTTTAGTCTCCGAGACCCAGTACTTC.

This clonotype was found many times. Within a library made for alpha chains, this beta chain is off target, and its count is uninformative. V gene TRBV27 combines with J gene TRBJ2-7, with TRBD1 matching over 8 bases. Germline V gene data show CDR1 as MNHEY and CDR2 as SMNVEV (reference sequence). V trimming: 5 bases; J trimming: 0 bases; junction bases outside the gene matches: 9. The CDR3 covers 16 residues. As DNA, the CDR3 is TGTGCCAGCAGTCCAGGGACAGGTTATACCTCCTACGAGCAGTACTTC. It translates to CASSPGTGYTSYEQYF.

On this clonotype itself: As an off-target read in a library built for alpha chains, this beta chain has a frequency of little significance. This chain links TRBV6-5 with TRBJ1-1; D might be TRBD1 (6 bases). Germline V gives CDR1 MNHEY, CDR2 SVGAGI. This CDR3 spans 15 amino acids. The V end lost 0 bases, the J end lost 2 bases, and 10 bases lay between the germline ends. CDR3: CASSYSYRDNTEAFF. The DNA for the CDR3 is TGTGCCAGCAGTTACTCGTACAGGGACAACACTGAAGCTTTCTTT.

A word on this clonotype: This beta chain represents an off-target read in a library built for alpha chains; its size is of limited meaning. The genes are TRBV20-1 and TRBJ2-1; the match to TRBD1 covers 11 bases. The CDR3 sequence is 16 residues long. The V and J ends lost 6 bases and 2 bases, in that order; junction bases with no gene match: 9. Germline V gene sequence: CDR1 DFQATT, CDR2 SNEGSKA (reference sequence). CDR3: CSARRTGGFTYNEQFF. The CDR3 nucleotides read TGCAGTGCCCGCAGGACAGGGGGCTTCACCTACAATGAGCAGTTCTTC.

This clonotype is termed medium-sized. A library prepared for alpha chains yielded this beta chain as an off-target read; its size is of little meaning. DNA for the CDR3: TGTGCCACCAGCAGAGGAGTCGGAACGAACACCGGGGAGCTGTTTTTT. This encodes CATSRGVGTNTGELFF. The chain is built from TRBV15 and TRBJ2-2; no reliable D call. Trimming pared 1 base from V and 0 bases from J, leaving 9 bases between. The CDR3 is 16 residues long. CDR1 LNHNV and CDR2 YYDKDF come from the germline V gene (reference sequence).

Relative to its sample, this clonotype is medium-sized (0.01 to 0.1%). For a library built for alpha chains, this beta chain is a stray read; little rests on its size. The V and J genes are TRBV4-1 and TRBJ2-5; 7 nucleotides match TRBD2. J was trimmed by 1 base and V by 0 bases; bases with no gene match: 20. The CDR3 is 21 residues long. Looked up from germline, CDR1 is MGHRA and CDR2 is YSYEKL. Written as DNA, the CDR3 is TGCGCCAGCAGCCAAGATGTAGTTCCGGCGCTAGCGGCCATAGCCCAAGAGACCCAGTACTTC. Its protein product is CASSQDVVPALAAIAQETQYF.

This clonotype was observed at least ten times. This beta chain lies outside the target of a library built for alpha chains; its clone size means little. The chain links TRBV20-1 to TRBJ1-3; 12 nucleotides line up with TRBD1. The germline gives CDR1 DFQATT, CDR2 SNEGSKA (reference sequence). After removal of 2 bases from V and 11 bases from J, the junction contained 7 bases not matched to a gene. This CDR3 is 14 amino acids long. The CDR3 loop is CSARPGTGGMAIYF. CDR3 nucleotides: TGCAGTGCTAGACCCGGGACAGGGGGCATGGCCATATATTTT.

By sample fraction, this clonotype is medium-sized. In a library made to pick up alpha chains, this beta chain is a stray read with a size that means little. The J gene is TRBJ1-5, the V gene TRBV19, with D possibly matching TRBD1 (5 bases). Trimming shortened V by 4 bases and J by 6 bases, and 16 bases separated the two germline ends. CDR3 length equals 15 residues. Germline-derived CDR1 and CDR2 are LNHDA and SQIVND (reference sequence). The chain's CDR3 is CASSTQGGGFQPQHF. CDR3 nucleotides: TGTGCCAGTAGTACTCAGGGAGGCGGATTTCAGCCCCAGCATTTT.

This clonotype was detected many times. The size of this beta chain means little, since it is a stray read in a library made for alpha chains. The rearrangement joins TRBV5-4 to TRBJ2-3, with TRBD2 identical over 12 bases. The CDR3 runs to 17 residues. After removal of 3 bases from V and 1 base from J, the junction contained 6 bases not matched to a gene. Germline CDR1 reads SGHNT; CDR2 reads YYREEE (reference sequence). For the CDR3, the DNA is TGTGCCAGCAGCTCGACTAGCGGGAGTATGGGCACAGATACGCAGTATTTT. This sequence encodes CASSSTSGSMGTDTQYF.

In its sample, this clonotype was seen many times. This beta chain lies outside the target of a library built for alpha chains; its clone size means little. This chain links TRBV30 with TRBJ2-1; 14 bases are a match to TRBD2. The CDR3 runs to 16 residues. From germline, CDR1 is GTSNPN and CDR2 SVGIG (reference sequence). The J segment lost 4 bases and the V segment lost 1 base, leaving 3 bases of the junction unmatched. CDR3 bases: TGTGCCTGGAGTGGAGGACTAGCGGGGGGATACAATGAGCAGTTCTTC. This translates into CAWSGGLAGGYNEQFF.

At least ten counts were recorded for this clonotype. This beta chain came through as a stray read in a library set up for alpha chains, and its size says little. The CDR3 loop is CASRIQGVGSPLHF. For the CDR3, the DNA is TGTGCCAGCAGAATACAGGGGGTCGGCTCACCCCTCCACTTT. The J gene is TRBJ1-6, the V gene TRBV6-5, with 8 bases fitting TRBD1. The CDR3 extends over 14 amino acids. Germline V lookup: CDR1 MNHEY, CDR2 SVGAGI. The junction had 8 bases not matched to a gene; V was cut back by 6 bases and J by 10 bases.

In its sample, this clonotype ranks as medium-sized. Since it is a stray read in a library aimed at alpha chains, this beta chain has a size that is not meaningful. The J gene is TRBJ2-3, the V gene TRBV29-1; D gene uncertain. This CDR3 comprises 12 residues. V was shortened by 5 bases and J by 1 base, with 7 bases between the two germline ends. Germline values: CDR1 SQVTM, CDR2 ANQGSEA. CDR3: CSVYGGTDTQYF. CDR3 DNA: TGCAGCGTTTACGGCGGCACAGATACGCAGTATTTT.